This T cell receptor beta chain came from a study of shared clonotypes between healthy human individuals. Study-level results: Donor scarcity curtailed the genetic and exposure-history diversity represented herein. When naive CD4 clonotypes were compared across a few donors, 5% to 5.5% were shared. Unshared clonotypes carried lower generation probabilities than those common to all four donors.

CD45RO-negative, CCR7-positively selected cells formed the naive CD8 fraction, excluding terminally differentiated effector memory CD45RA+ cells. In the authors' workflow: For the immunoSEQ data, sequences were junction-only without quality scores, so filtering differed. Libraries were prepared by immunoSEQ multiplex PCR; TCRdb keeps only in-frame clonotypes and omits some of them. D and trimming come from the DNA, and the V and J calls and clone size come from that table. The data show about 2 million clones, roughly 95% seen once. Concerning this clone itself: Antigen unknown.

Germline CDR1 is SQVTM and CDR2 is ANQGSEA. J gave up 2 bases and V 0 bases, and 4 bases lay outside the gene matches. This CDR3 contains 16 residues. This TCR was recovered from a man aged 18 to 30 in good health. V usage is TRBV29-1 and J usage is TRBJ2-1; TRBD2 agrees at 10 bases. The specimen was naive CD8+ T cells sorted from blood. The chain's CDR3 is CSVEETSGRAYNEQFF. The CDR3 DNA is TGCAGCGTTGAAGAGACGAGCGGGAGGGCCTACAATGAGCAGTTCTTC.